One sample yielded the 8 T cell receptor beta chains listed below, sequenced in a study of glioma-infiltrating T cells. TCR alpha and beta CDR3 regions were amplified from RNA using iRepertoire nested multiplex PCR. In TCRdb, the multiplex PCR reads were re-called with MiXCR into one record per CDR3 protein. The sample holds roughly 130,000 distinct CDR3 sequences, under 30% seen once. The sample comprised glioma tissue, nonneoplastic brain tissue, or PBMCs (not recorded which). All receptors derive from a human donor with low-grade glioma or glioblastoma, undergoing nonglioma brain surgery, or in good health (not recorded which).

This chain joins TRBV6-6 and TRBJ1-1; D gene unclear. V lost 6 bases and J lost 1, with 12 bases in between. Germline V gene sequence: CDR1 MNHNY, CDR2 SVGAGI (reference sequence). CDR3 length equals 14 residues. CDR3 residues: CASSPVWENTEAFF. The CDR3, as DNA: TGTGCCAGCAGCCCGGTGTGGGAGAACACTGAAGCTTTCTTT.

The genes are TRBV7-9 and TRBJ2-3; TRBD2 matches at 7 bases. Germline trimming cut 1 base from V and 4 bases from J; bases unmatched to any gene: 8. Germline values: CDR1 SEHNR, CDR2 FQNEAQ (reference sequence). This CDR3 region has 16 residues. CDR3 loop: CASSLDGTTWADTQYF. The CDR3 DNA sequence: TGTGCCAGCAGCTTAGACGGGACTACCTGGGCAGATACGCAGTATTTT.

This clonotype was detected ten times or more. The chain recombines TRBV14 with TRBJ1-1, with D unclear. Germline V gene data show CDR1 as SGHDN and CDR2 as FVKESK. V lost 9 bases and J 0 bases, leaving 14 bases between the germline ends. There are 14 residues in the CDR3. The CDR3 loop is CARPKPGLNTEAFF. The CDR3 DNA follows: TGTGCCAGGCCTAAACCCGGTCTGAACACTGAAGCTTTCTTT.

The V and J genes are TRBV28 and TRBJ2-5, with 8 bases lining up with TRBD1. Germline loops: CDR1 MDHEN, CDR2 SYDVKM. This CDR3 comprises 13 residues. V lost 5 bases, J lost 5 bases, and 4 bases stayed unmatched. In nucleotides, the CDR3 is TGTGCCAGCAGTCGGACAGGGTTCGAGACCCAGTACTTC. This encodes CASSRTGFETQYF.

This clonotype showed up many times. The gene calls are TRBV6-1 and TRBJ2-3; D is perhaps TRBD1 (5 bases). There are 17 residues in the CDR3. The germline V gene encodes CDR1 MNHNS and CDR2 SASEGT. The germline V and J ends were trimmed by 5 bases and 0 bases, with 18 bases remaining between them. CDR3 in DNA: TGTGCCAGCAGTTATAATTCCAGGGTTCATAGCACAGATACGCAGTATTTT. This codes for CASSYNSRVHSTDTQYF.

As for this clonotype: Its ends do not fully match the called genes, so a read error is possible. This chain connects TRBV7-9 to TRBJ1-5, with 10 bases matching TRBD1. Germline CDR1 and CDR2: SEHNR and FQNEAQ (reference sequence). The CDR3 runs to 16 residues. CDR3 in amino acids: CASSLAGTGVNQPQHF. Here the CDR3 DNA reads TGTGCCAGCAGCTTGGCCGGGACAGGGGTGAATCAGCCTCAGCATTTT.

V is TRBV19 and J is TRBJ2-3; tentative D call: TRBD2 (6 bases). CDR1 and CDR2 (germline): LNHDA, SQIVND (reference sequence). Trimming cost V 3 bases and J 1 base, with 8 bases left between them. The CDR3 consists of 14 residues. The CDR3, as DNA: TGTGCCAGTAGTATTGGGACTCGCACAGATACGCAGTATTTT. It yields the protein CASSIGTRTDTQYF.

This clonotype came up a few times. The rearrangement links TRBV12-3 or TRBV12-4 to TRBJ1-2; D may be TRBD1 (6 bases). V lost 5 bases and J lost 5, with 12 bases in between. The CDR3 has 13 amino acids. As DNA, the CDR3 is TGTGCCAGCAGTCGACAGGAGGGATATGGCTACACCTTC. Translated, it gives CASSRQEGYGYTF.